The rows below give T cell receptor beta chains drawn from one sample of a study of T cells in Graves' hyperthyroidism and ophthalmopathy. TCRdb re-called the multiplex PCR reads through MiXCR, storing one row per CDR3 protein. Among about 560,000 distinct CDR3 sequences, over 15% were seen once, and the ten largest hold under 20%. The sample was blood. The receptors were gathered from a woman between 18 and 29 years old with Graves' hyperthyroidism. Both conserved end residues are part of each CDR3. Each record gives: J gene, V gene, clone size, D gene, CDR3 protein, CDR3 DNA. The D gene is left open where the match is weak. A clone size is listed for some rows: how often the clone was seen (once, few, many), or a class if it is expanded.

TRBJ1-6,TRBV20-1,few,.,CSARVGNNNSPLHF,TGCAGTGCGCGCGTGGGCAACAATAATTCACCCCTCCACTTT
TRBJ2-7,TRBV6-1,.,.,CASSAQRRRSSYEQYF,TGTGCCAGCAGCGCACAGCGGCGCCGAAGCTCCTACGAGCAGTACTTC
TRBJ2-3,TRBV12-3/TRBV12-4,.,.,CASSGGGGEGFGTDTQYF,TGTGCCAGCAGTGGGGGGGGCGGGGAGGGCTTCGGCACAGATACGCAGTATTTT
TRBJ2-2,TRBV30,few,.,CAWQDPTRGGELFF,TGTGCCTGGCAAGACCCGACGAGGGGCGGGGAGCTGTTTTTT
TRBJ2-2,TRBV7-9,few,TRBD2,CASSLGLAEELFF,TGTGCCAGCAGCCTGGGACTAGCTGAGGAGCTGTTTTTT
TRBJ1-5,TRBV2,many,.,CASSERRELSPQHF,TGTGCCAGCAGTGAACGACGGGAGTTATCGCCCCAGCATTTT
TRBJ2-6,TRBV2,many,.,CASSEREGANVLTF,TGTGCCAGCAGTGAACGGGAGGGGGCCAACGTCCTGACTTTC
TRBJ2-3,TRBV27,few,TRBD2,CASSLTLTSGGPLRTDTQYF,TGTGCCAGCAGTTTAACGTTGACTAGCGGGGGGCCCCTACGTACAGATACGCAGTATTTT
TRBJ2-1,TRBV7-8,few,TRBD2,CASSLATLSGASSYNEQFF,TGTGCCAGCAGCTTAGCTACGCTTAGCGGGGCTAGCTCCTACAATGAGCAGTTCTTC
TRBJ1-1,TRBV28,many,.,CASSLPGLKNTEAFF,TGTGCCAGCAGCCTACCCGGACTGAAGAACACTGAAGCTTTCTTT
TRBJ1-4,TRBV28,many,.,CASSSRPLGKLFF,TGTGCCAGCAGCTCCCGACCTCTTGGAAAACTGTTTTTT
TRBJ2-1,TRBV20-1,many,TRBD2,CSAPKAGGPLLSYNEQFF,TGCAGTGCGCCAAAAGCGGGAGGGCCTCTCCTCTCCTACAATGAGCAGTTCTTC
TRBJ2-1,TRBV12-3/TRBV12-4,few,.,CASSGVGGGESNNEQFF,TGTGCCAGCAGTGGGGTTGGGGGGGGCGAATCTAACAATGAGCAGTTCTTC
TRBJ2-1,TRBV20-1,many,TRBD2,CSARLSGRAYEQFF,TGCAGTGCTAGACTTAGCGGGAGGGCCTATGAGCAGTTCTTC
TRBJ1-6,TRBV20-1,.,TRBD1,CSVSQGANSPLHF,TGCAGTGTTTCACAGGGGGCGAATTCACCCCTCCACTTT
TRBJ2-3,TRBV7-2,.,.,CASSQTQGTGLGTDTQYF,TGTGCCAGCAGCCAAACCCAAGGTACGGGCCTTGGGACAGATACGCAGTATTTT
TRBJ2-5,TRBV10-2,few,.,CASSQILETQYF,TGCGCCAGCAGTCAAATCTTAGAGACCCAGTACTTC
TRBJ2-2,TRBV12-3/TRBV12-4,many,.,CASSLVGSINTGELFF,TGTGCCAGCAGTTTAGTCGGGAGTATAAACACCGGGGAGCTGTTTTTT
TRBJ2-3,TRBV7-9,.,.,CASSTRELTDTQYF,TGTGCCAGCAGCACTCGGGAGCTTACAGATACGCAGTATTTT
TRBJ2-1,TRBV20-1,many,.,CSARDPGARWGEQFF,TGCAGTGCTAGAGACCCCGGGGCACGGTGGGGTGAGCAGTTCTTC
TRBJ1-5,TRBV10-2,.,.,CASSDAGVRQPQHF,TGCGCCAGCAGTGATGCAGGGGTTCGCCAGCCCCAGCATTTT
TRBJ1-2,TRBV7-9,.,TRBD1,CASTSARRDSPNYGYTF,TGTGCCAGCACGTCGGCCCGTCGGGACAGTCCTAACTATGGCTACACCTTC
TRBJ1-2,TRBV2,few,.,CASIPRVGDYGYAF,TGTGCCAGCATCCCGAGAGTCGGGGACTATGGCTACGCCTTC
TRBJ1-4,TRBV7-6,many,TRBD1,CASSLIGGQGTPSTNEKLFF,TGTGCCAGCAGCTTAATCGGTGGACAGGGGACACCATCAACTAATGAAAAACTGTTTTTT
TRBJ1-1,TRBV2,few,TRBD1,CASRDRDPSFF,TGTGCCAGCAGGGACAGGGATCCATCTTTCTTT
TRBJ2-5,TRBV6-1,.,.,CATRGGETQYF,TGTGCCACCAGGGGTGGAGAGACCCAGTACTTC
TRBJ2-2,TRBV11-3,few,.,CASSLYSTGELFF,TGTGCCAGCAGCTTATACAGCACCGGGGAGCTGTTTTTT
TRBJ2-5,TRBV7-6,many,TRBD1,CASSQGWRQGPETQYF,TGTGCCAGCAGCCAGGGATGGAGACAGGGGCCAGAGACCCAGTACTTC
TRBJ2-3,TRBV27,.,.,CASSLSREGSDTQYF,TGTGCCAGCAGTTTATCCAGGGAAGGTTCAGATACGCAGTATTTT
TRBJ1-6,TRBV28,many,.,CASRLTGGRAPLHF,TGTGCCAGCAGGTTAACCGGGGGACGGGCACCCCTCCACTTT
TRBJ2-1,TRBV20-1,many,.,CSALFGARSNEQFF,TGCAGTGCCCTGTTCGGCGCGAGGTCAAATGAGCAGTTCTTC
TRBJ2-1,TRBV30,many,TRBD2,CAWTALAGEKQFF,TGTGCCTGGACTGCACTAGCGGGGGAGAAGCAGTTCTTC
TRBJ1-1,TRBV6-1,few,.,CASSSGFPEAFF,TGTGCCAGCAGCTCAGGGTTTCCGGAAGCTTTCTTT
TRBJ2-7,TRBV30,few,.,CAWSLSEQYF,TGTGCCTGGAGTCTCAGCGAGCAGTACTTC
TRBJ2-5,TRBV6-2/TRBV6-3,many,.,CASSSGTDKETQYF,TGTGCCAGCAGTTCGGGAACAGATAAAGAGACCCAGTACTTC
TRBJ2-1,TRBV10-1,.,.,CASSAGLAYNEQFF,TGCGCCAGCAGTGCTGGGCTAGCCTACAATGAGCAGTTCTTC
TRBJ1-2,TRBV3-1,few,.,CASSRSRAAPGYTF,TGTGCCAGCAGCCGCTCCCGGGCCGCACCAGGCTACACCTTC
TRBJ1-1,TRBV6-2/TRBV6-3,many,.,CASSPHVKGGNTEAFF,TGTGCCAGCAGCCCCCATGTGAAGGGAGGCAACACTGAAGCTTTCTTT
TRBJ2-4,TRBV12-3/TRBV12-4,many,TRBD2,CASSLGRGSGGQPGAKNIQYF,TGTGCCAGCAGTTTAGGTCGAGGTAGCGGGGGACAACCTGGGGCCAAAAACATTCAGTACTTC
TRBJ2-5,TRBV11-2,few,.,CASSRPLQETQYF,TGTGCCAGCAGCCGCCCCCTTCAAGAGACCCAGTACTTC
TRBJ1-4,TRBV12-3/TRBV12-4,.,.,CASSHVVTNEKLFF,TGTGCCAGCAGTCACGTTGTAACTAATGAAAAACTGTTTTTT
TRBJ1-2,TRBV4-2,.,.,CASSHLDRNYGYTF,TGTGCCAGCAGCCACCTTGACAGGAACTATGGCTACACCTTC